This T cell receptor beta chain was identified in a study of blood T cell repertoires in COVID-19. A single count supports this clone. Data came from immunoSEQ multiplex PCR; TCRdb stores just in-frame clones and leaves some out. The sample records some 320,000 clones, more than 70% being singletons. Trimming stripped 4 bases from V and 4 bases from J, with 16 bases between. The CDR3 consists of 15 residues. The germline V gene has CDR1 LGHDT and CDR2 YNNKEL (reference sequence). Material for sequencing was peripheral blood. The V gene is TRBV3-1 (or the pseudogene TRBV3-2), the J gene TRBJ1-1; weak D call: TRBD1 (6 bases). This TCR was sampled from a woman younger than 45 who had recovered from COVID-19. Here the CDR3 reads CASSRWRGGATEAFF. The CDR3 nucleotides are TGTGCCAGCAGCCGGTGGCGAGGGGGGGCCACTGAAGCTTTCTTT.